This TCR beta chain was retrieved from a study of technical replicates of blood from several donors. This table comes from immunoSEQ multiplex PCR, and its TCRdb copy is limited to in-frame clones, with some not included. The data show more than 65,000 clones, approximately 93% seen once. The germline gives CDR1 MDHEN, CDR2 SYDVKM. V was pared by 5 bases and J by 3 bases, with 16 bases between. This CDR3 has 15 residues. This TCR derives from a human donor in good health. Source material: T cells isolated from PBMCs. This chain links TRBV28 with TRBJ1-2; possible D gene TRBD1, 6 bases. CDR3 sequence: CASSRNLRGDYGYTF. CDR3 coding DNA: TGTGCCAGCAGTCGGAACCTCAGGGGCGACTATGGCTACACCTTC.